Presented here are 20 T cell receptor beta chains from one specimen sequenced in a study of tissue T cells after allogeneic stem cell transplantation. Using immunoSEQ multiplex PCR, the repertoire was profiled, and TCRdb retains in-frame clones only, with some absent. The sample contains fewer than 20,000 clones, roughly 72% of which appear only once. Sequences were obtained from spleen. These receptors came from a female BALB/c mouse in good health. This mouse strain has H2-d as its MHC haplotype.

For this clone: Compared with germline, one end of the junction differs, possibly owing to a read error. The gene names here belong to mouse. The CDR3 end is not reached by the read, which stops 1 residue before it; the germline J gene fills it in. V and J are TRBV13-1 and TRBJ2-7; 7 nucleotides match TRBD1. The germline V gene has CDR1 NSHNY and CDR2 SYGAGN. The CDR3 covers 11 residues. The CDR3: CASGDRDEQYF. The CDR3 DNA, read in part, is TGTGCCAGCGGTGACAGGGATGAACAGTAC.

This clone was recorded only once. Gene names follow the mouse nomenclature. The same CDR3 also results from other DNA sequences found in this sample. CDR3 region: CASSQEGVSNERLFF. The part of the CDR3 DNA that was read is TGTGCCAGCAGCCAAGAAGGGGTTTCCAACGAAAGATTATTT. V gene TRBV5 combines with J gene TRBJ1-4, with D perhaps matching TRBD1 (5 bases). With the read ending 1 residue before the CDR3 end, the germline J gene is used to fill in that end. Germline CDR1 is LGHNA and CDR2 is YNLKQL (reference sequence). CDR3 size: 15 residues. Trimming stripped 0 bases from V and 0 bases from J, with 5 bases between.

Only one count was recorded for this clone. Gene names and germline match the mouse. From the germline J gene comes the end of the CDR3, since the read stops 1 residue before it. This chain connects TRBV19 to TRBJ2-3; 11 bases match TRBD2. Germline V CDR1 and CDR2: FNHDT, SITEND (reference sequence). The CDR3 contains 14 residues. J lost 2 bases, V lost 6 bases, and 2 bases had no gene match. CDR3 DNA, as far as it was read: TGTGCCAGCACCACTGGGGGGGCTGCAGAAACGCTGTAT. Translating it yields CASTTGGAAETLY. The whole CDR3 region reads CASTTGGAAETLYF.

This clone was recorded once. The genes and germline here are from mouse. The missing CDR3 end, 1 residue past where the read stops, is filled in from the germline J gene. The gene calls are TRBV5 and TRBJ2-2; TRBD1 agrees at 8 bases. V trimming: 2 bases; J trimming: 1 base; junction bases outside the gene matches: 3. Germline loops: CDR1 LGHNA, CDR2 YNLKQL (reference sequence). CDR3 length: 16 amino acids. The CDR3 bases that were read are TGTGCCAGCAGCCAACTACAGGGGGGAAACACCGGGCAGCTCTAC. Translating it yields CASSQLQGGNTGQLY. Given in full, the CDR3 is CASSQLQGGNTGQLYF.

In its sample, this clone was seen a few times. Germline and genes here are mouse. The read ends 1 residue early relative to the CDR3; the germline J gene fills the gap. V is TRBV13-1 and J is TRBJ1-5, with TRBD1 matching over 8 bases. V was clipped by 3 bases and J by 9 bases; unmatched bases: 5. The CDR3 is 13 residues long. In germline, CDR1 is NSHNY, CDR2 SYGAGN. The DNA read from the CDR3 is TGTGCCAGCAGTGGCTCAGGGGGCAGGGCTCCGCTT. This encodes CASSGSGGRAPL. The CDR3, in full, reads CASSGSGGRAPLF.

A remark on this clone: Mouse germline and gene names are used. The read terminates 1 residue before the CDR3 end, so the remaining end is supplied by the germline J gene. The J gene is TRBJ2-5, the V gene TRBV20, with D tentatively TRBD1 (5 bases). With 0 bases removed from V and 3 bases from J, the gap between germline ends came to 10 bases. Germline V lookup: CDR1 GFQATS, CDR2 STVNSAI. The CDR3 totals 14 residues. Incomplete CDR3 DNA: TGTGGTGCTAGGGATCTGGACAAACAAGACACCCAGTAC. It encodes CGARDLDKQDTQY. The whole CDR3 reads CGARDLDKQDTQYF. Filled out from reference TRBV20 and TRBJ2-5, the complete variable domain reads GALVYQYPRRTICKSGTSMRMECQAVGFQATSVAWYRQSPQKTFELIALSTVNSAIKYEQNFTQEKFPISHPNLSFSSMTVLNAYLEDRGLYLCGARDLDKQDTQYFGPGTRLLVL.

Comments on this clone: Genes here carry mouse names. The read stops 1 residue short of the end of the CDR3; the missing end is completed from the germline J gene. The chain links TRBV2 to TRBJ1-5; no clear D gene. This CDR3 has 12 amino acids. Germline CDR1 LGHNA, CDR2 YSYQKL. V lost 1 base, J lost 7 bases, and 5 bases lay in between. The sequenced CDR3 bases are TGTGCCAGCAGCCAAGTCCTACAGGCTCCGCTT. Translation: CASSQVLQAPL. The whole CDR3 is CASSQVLQAPLF.

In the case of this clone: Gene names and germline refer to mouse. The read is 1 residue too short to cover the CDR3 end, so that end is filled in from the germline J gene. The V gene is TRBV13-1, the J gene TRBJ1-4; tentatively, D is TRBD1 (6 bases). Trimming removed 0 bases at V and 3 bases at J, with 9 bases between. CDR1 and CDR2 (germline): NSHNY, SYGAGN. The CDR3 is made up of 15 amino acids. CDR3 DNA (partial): TGTGCCAGCAGTGATGGGCAGGGGACCAACGAAAGATTATTT. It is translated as CASSDGQGTNERLF. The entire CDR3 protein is CASSDGQGTNERLFF.

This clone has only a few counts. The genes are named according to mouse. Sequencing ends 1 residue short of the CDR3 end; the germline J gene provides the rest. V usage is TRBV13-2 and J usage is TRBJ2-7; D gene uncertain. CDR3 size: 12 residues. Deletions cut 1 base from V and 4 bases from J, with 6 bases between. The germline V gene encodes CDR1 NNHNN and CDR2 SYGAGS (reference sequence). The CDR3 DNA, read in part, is TGTGCCAGCGGTGATATTGGGTATGAACAGTAC. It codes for CASGDIGYEQY. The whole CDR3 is CASGDIGYEQYF.

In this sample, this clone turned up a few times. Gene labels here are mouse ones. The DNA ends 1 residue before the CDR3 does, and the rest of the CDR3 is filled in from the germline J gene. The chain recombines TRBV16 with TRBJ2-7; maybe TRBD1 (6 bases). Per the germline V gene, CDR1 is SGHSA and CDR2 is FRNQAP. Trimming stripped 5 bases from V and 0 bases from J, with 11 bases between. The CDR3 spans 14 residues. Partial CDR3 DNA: TGTGCAAGCAGCCCGGGACAAAGCTCCTATGAACAGTAC. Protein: CASSPGQSSYEQY. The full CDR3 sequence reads CASSPGQSSYEQYF.

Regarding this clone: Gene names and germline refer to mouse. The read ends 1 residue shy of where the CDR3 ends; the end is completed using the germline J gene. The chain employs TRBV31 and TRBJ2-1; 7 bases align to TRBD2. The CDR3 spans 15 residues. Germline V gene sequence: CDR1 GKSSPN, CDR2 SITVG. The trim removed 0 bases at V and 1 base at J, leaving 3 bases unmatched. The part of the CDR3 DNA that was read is TGTGCCTGGAGTCTAGAACTGGGGAACTATGCTGAGCAGTTC. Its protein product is CAWSLELGNYAEQF. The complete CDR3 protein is CAWSLELGNYAEQFF.

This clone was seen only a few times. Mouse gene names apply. CDR3 residues: CASSRDSPSGNTLYF. Incomplete CDR3 DNA: TGTGCCAGCAGTCGGGACAGTCCTTCTGGAAATACGCTCTAT. The chain joins TRBV14 to TRBJ1-3; 7 nucleotides line up with TRBD1. The read ends 1 residue early relative to the CDR3; the germline J gene fills the gap. V shed 4 bases, J shed 0 bases, and the junction held 4 bases outside the gene matches. CDR1 is SGHDT, CDR2 FRDEAV, per germline. CDR3 length equals 15 residues.

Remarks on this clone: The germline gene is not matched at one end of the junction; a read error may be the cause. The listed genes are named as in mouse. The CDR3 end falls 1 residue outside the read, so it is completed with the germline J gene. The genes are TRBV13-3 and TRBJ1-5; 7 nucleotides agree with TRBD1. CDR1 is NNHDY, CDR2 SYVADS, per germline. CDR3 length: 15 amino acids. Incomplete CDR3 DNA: TGTGCCAGCAGTGAGGGACAGAATAACAACCAGACTCCGCTT. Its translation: CASSEGQNNNQTPL. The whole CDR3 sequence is CASSEGQNNNQTPLF.

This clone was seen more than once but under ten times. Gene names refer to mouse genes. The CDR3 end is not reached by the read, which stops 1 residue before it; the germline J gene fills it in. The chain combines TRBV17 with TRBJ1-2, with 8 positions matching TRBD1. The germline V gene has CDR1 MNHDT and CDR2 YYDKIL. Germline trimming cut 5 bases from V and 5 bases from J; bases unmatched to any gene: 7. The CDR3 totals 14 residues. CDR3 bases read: TGTGCTAGCAGTCCCGGGACAGGAGGGTCCGACTACACC. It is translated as CASSPGTGGSDYT. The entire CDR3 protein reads CASSPGTGGSDYTF. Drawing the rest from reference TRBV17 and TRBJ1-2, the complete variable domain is DTTVKQNPRYKLARVGKPVNLICSQTMNHDTMYWYQKKPNQAPKLLLFYYDKILNREADTFEKFQSSRPNNSFCSLYIGSAGLEYSAMYLCASSPGTGGSDYTFGSGTRLLVI.

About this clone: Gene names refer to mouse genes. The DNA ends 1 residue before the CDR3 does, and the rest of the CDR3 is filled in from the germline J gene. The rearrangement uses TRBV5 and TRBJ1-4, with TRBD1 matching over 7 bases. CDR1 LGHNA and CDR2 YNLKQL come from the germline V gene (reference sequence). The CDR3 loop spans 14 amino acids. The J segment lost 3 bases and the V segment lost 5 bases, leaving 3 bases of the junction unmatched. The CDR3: CASSNRGPNERLFF. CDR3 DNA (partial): TGTGCCAGCAGCAACAGGGGACCCAACGAAAGATTATTT.

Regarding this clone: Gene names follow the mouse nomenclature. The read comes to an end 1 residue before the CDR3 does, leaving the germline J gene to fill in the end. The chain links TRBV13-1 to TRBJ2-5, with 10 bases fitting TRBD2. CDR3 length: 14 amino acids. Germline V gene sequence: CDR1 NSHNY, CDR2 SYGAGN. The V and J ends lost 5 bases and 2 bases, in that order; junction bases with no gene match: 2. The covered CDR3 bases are TGTGCCAGCAGGGGACTGGGGACCCAAGACACCCAGTAC. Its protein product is CASRGLGTQDTQY. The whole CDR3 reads CASRGLGTQDTQYF.

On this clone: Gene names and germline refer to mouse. The CDR3 is CASSLRQYEQYF. Incomplete CDR3 DNA: TGTGCTAGCAGTTTAAGACAATATGAACAGTAC. The chain combines TRBV29 with TRBJ2-7; no firm D call. The read ends 1 residue before the CDR3 terminus; that terminus is restored from the germline J gene. The CDR3 totals 12 residues. Germline CDR1 reads MSHET; CDR2 reads SYDVDS. V lost 2 bases to trimming and J lost 4 bases, with 6 bases between them.

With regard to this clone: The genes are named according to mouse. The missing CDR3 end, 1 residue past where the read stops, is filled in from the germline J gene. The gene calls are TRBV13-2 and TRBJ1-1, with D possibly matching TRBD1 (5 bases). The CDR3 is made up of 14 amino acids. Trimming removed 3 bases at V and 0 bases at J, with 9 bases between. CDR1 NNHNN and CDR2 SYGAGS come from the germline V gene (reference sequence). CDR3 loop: CASGGTRANTEVFF. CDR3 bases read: TGTGCCAGCGGTGGTACCAGGGCAAACACAGAAGTCTTC.

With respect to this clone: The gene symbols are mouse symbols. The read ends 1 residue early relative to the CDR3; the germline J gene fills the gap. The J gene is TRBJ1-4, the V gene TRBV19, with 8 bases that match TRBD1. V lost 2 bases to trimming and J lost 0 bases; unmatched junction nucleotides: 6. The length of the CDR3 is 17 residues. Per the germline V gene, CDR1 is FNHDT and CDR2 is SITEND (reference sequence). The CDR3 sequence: CASSIHRGGVSNERLFF. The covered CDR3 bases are TGTGCCAGCAGTATCCACAGGGGGGGAGTTTCCAACGAAAGATTATTT.

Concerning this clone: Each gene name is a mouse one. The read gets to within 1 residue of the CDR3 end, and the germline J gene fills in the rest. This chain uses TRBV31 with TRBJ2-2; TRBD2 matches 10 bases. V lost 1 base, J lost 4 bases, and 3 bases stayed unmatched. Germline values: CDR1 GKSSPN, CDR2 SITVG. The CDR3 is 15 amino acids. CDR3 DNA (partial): TGTGCCTGGAGTCCCTGGGGGGGCCGCACCGGGCAGCTCTAC. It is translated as CAWSPWGGRTGQLY. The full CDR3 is CAWSPWGGRTGQLYF.